This is a list of T cell receptor beta chains from one sample in a study of radiation and T cells in renal cell carcinoma. The table came from immunoSEQ multiplex PCR; TCRdb's copy has only in-frame clones and leaves some out. The sample records some 130,000 clones, roughly 77% being singletons. The sample here was blood, taken from a patient whose treatment included radiotherapy and nephrectomy. The receptors shown here come from a woman aged 60-75 years with renal cell carcinoma. Both conserved end residues are part of each CDR3. Each record gives: D gene, clone size, V gene, J gene, CDR3 DNA, CDR3 protein. The D gene is left open where the match is weak. Not all rows give a size; the values are once, few, many and, for expanded clones, a class.

d_call: -; clone_size: -; v_call: TRBV28; j_call: TRBJ1-1; cdr3_nt: TGTGCCAGCAGTCCGTTAGACAGGAGAACTGAAGCTTTCTTT; cdr3_aa: CASSPLDRRTEAFF
d_call: -; clone_size: -; v_call: TRBV5-1; j_call: TRBJ1-1; cdr3_nt: TGCGCCAGCAGCCCGGGGACGGGGAACACTGAAGCTTTCTTT; cdr3_aa: CASSPGTGNTEAFF
d_call: -; clone_size: -; v_call: TRBV5-1; j_call: TRBJ2-7; cdr3_nt: TGCGCCAGCAGCTACTTACAGGGTTTCGACGAGCAGTACTTC; cdr3_aa: CASSYLQGFDEQYF
d_call: TRBD1; clone_size: -; v_call: TRBV5-4; j_call: TRBJ2-2; cdr3_nt: TGTGCCAGCAGCTTTGCAGGGGGCACCGGGGAGCTGTTTTTT; cdr3_aa: CASSFAGGTGELFF
d_call: -; clone_size: -; v_call: TRBV19; j_call: TRBJ2-6; cdr3_nt: TGTGCCAGTAGTAAAGGGGATACTGGGGCCAACGTCCTGACTTTC; cdr3_aa: CASSKGDTGANVLTF
d_call: -; clone_size: -; v_call: TRBV6-6; j_call: TRBJ1-1; cdr3_nt: TGTGCCAGCAGTAGTCCCGGTTCAGGGAACACTGAAGCTTTCTTT; cdr3_aa: CASSSPGSGNTEAFF
d_call: -; clone_size: -; v_call: TRBV6-4; j_call: TRBJ1-2; cdr3_nt: TGTGCCAGCAGTGACCCTTTTCAGGGAGGGGGCTACACCTTC; cdr3_aa: CASSDPFQGGGYTF
d_call: -; clone_size: few; v_call: TRBV19; j_call: TRBJ1-3; cdr3_nt: TGTGCCAGTAGTTCCGCAGGGGTAGTGGCTGGAAACACCATATATTTT; cdr3_aa: CASSSAGVVAGNTIYF
d_call: TRBD2; clone_size: -; v_call: TRBV5-1; j_call: TRBJ2-1; cdr3_nt: TGCGCCAGCAGCAACCCAGCGGGAGGCTCCTTGAGTGAGCAGTTCTTC; cdr3_aa: CASSNPAGGSLSEQFF
d_call: -; clone_size: -; v_call: TRBV11-2; j_call: TRBJ1-2; cdr3_nt: TGTGCCAGCAGCTTAGAGCGGGGGGGCTATGGCTACACCTTC; cdr3_aa: CASSLERGGYGYTF
d_call: -; clone_size: few; v_call: TRBV29-1; j_call: TRBJ1-1; cdr3_nt: TGCAGCGCATCAGGGGAGGGGGGTGAAGCTTTCTTT; cdr3_aa: CSASGEGGEAFF
d_call: TRBD1; clone_size: -; v_call: TRBV7-3; j_call: TRBJ1-1; cdr3_nt: TGTGCCAGCAGCCTGGAGCCAGGGGGTGAAGCTTTCTTT; cdr3_aa: CASSLEPGGEAFF
d_call: -; clone_size: -; v_call: TRBV5-4; j_call: TRBJ1-4; cdr3_nt: TGTGCCAGCAGCTTGGAGGGCAGGGTGAATGAAAAACTGTTTTTT; cdr3_aa: CASSLEGRVNEKLFF
d_call: -; clone_size: -; v_call: TRBV6-1; j_call: TRBJ2-7; cdr3_nt: TGTGCCAGCAAGTTCACAGGGATCTACGAGCAGTACTTC; cdr3_aa: CASKFTGIYEQYF
d_call: -; clone_size: -; v_call: TRBV5-1; j_call: TRBJ1-6; cdr3_nt: TGCGCCAGCAGACCGACAGAGACCGTGGGGGCCCTCCACTTT; cdr3_aa: CASRPTETVGALHF
d_call: TRBD1; clone_size: -; v_call: TRBV5-1; j_call: TRBJ1-2; cdr3_nt: TGCGCCAGCAGCTTGGGAGAGGGCAGGGGGAATGGCTACACCTTC; cdr3_aa: CASSLGEGRGNGYTF
d_call: -; clone_size: -; v_call: TRBV29-1; j_call: TRBJ1-4; cdr3_nt: TGCAGCGTTGAGTCGGGCGAAAAACTGTTTTTT; cdr3_aa: CSVESGEKLFF
d_call: -; clone_size: -; v_call: TRBV7-2; j_call: TRBJ2-5; cdr3_nt: TGTGCCAGCAGACCCGGACACCACTCCCAAGAGACCCAGTACTTC; cdr3_aa: CASRPGHHSQETQYF
d_call: -; clone_size: -; v_call: TRBV28; j_call: TRBJ1-2; cdr3_nt: TGTGCCAGCACCATAGACCCGAACTATGGCTACACCTTC; cdr3_aa: CASTIDPNYGYTF
d_call: -; clone_size: once; v_call: TRBV7-2; j_call: TRBJ1-2; cdr3_nt: TGTGCCAGCAGCTCTAACAGGGAGGGCTACACCTTC; cdr3_aa: CASSSNREGYTF
d_call: -; clone_size: -; v_call: TRBV25-1; j_call: TRBJ2-3; cdr3_nt: TGTGCCAGGGTCTTTGGACAGTCAAAGGGGGCAGATACGCAGTATTTT; cdr3_aa: CARVFGQSKGADTQYF
d_call: TRBD2; clone_size: -; v_call: TRBV28; j_call: TRBJ2-1; cdr3_nt: TGTGCCAGCAGCCGCAGGCTAGCGGGAGTGTACAATGAGCAGTTCTTC; cdr3_aa: CASSRRLAGVYNEQFF
d_call: TRBD2; clone_size: -; v_call: TRBV6-6; j_call: TRBJ2-7; cdr3_nt: TGTGCCAGCAGTTTTAGCGGGAGGGCCTACTACGAGCAGTACTTC; cdr3_aa: CASSFSGRAYYEQYF
d_call: -; clone_size: -; v_call: TRBV6-6; j_call: TRBJ1-5; cdr3_nt: TGTGCCAGCAGTTACTGGGGGCAGGATAGCAATCAGCCCCAGCATTTT; cdr3_aa: CASSYWGQDSNQPQHF
d_call: -; clone_size: -; v_call: TRBV4-3; j_call: TRBJ1-4; cdr3_nt: TGCGCCAGCAGCCAGAGGGGGATTAATGAAAAACTGTTTTTT; cdr3_aa: CASSQRGINEKLFF
d_call: -; clone_size: once; v_call: TRBV2; j_call: TRBJ1-6; cdr3_nt: TGTGCCAGCAGTGATACCAGCTCCTATAATTCACCCCTCCACTTT; cdr3_aa: CASSDTSSYNSPLHF
d_call: -; clone_size: -; v_call: TRBV27; j_call: TRBJ1-1; cdr3_nt: TGTGCCAGCAGTTTATCTTCCCTGAACACTGAAGCTTTCTTT; cdr3_aa: CASSLSSLNTEAFF
d_call: -; clone_size: once; v_call: TRBV30; j_call: TRBJ2-3; cdr3_nt: TGTGCCTGGAGTCCCGACGGGACCACAGATACGCAGTATTTT; cdr3_aa: CAWSPDGTTDTQYF
d_call: TRBD2; clone_size: -; v_call: TRBV6-6; j_call: TRBJ2-7; cdr3_nt: TGTGCCAGCAGTTACTCGCGGGGGGGAGGAAAATACGAGCAGTACTTC; cdr3_aa: CASSYSRGGGKYEQYF
d_call: TRBD2; clone_size: -; v_call: TRBV11-3; j_call: TRBJ2-4; cdr3_nt: TGTGCCAGCAGCTTAGGACGCGGGGGCATTCAGTACTTC; cdr3_aa: CASSLGRGGIQYF
d_call: TRBD1; clone_size: -; v_call: TRBV10-3; j_call: TRBJ2-1; cdr3_nt: TGTGCCATCAGCGACCCCGGGACAGGGTACAATGAGCAGTTCTTC; cdr3_aa: CAISDPGTGYNEQFF
d_call: TRBD2; clone_size: -; v_call: TRBV19; j_call: TRBJ2-1; cdr3_nt: TGTGCCAGTAGGGGACTAGCGGGAACCTACAATGAGCAGTTCTTC; cdr3_aa: CASRGLAGTYNEQFF
d_call: TRBD2; clone_size: -; v_call: TRBV4-3; j_call: TRBJ2-3; cdr3_nt: TGCGCCAGCAGCCAAGATCTGGGCGGGAGGGCCGAAACGGCAGATACGCAGTATTTT; cdr3_aa: CASSQDLGGRAETADTQYF
d_call: -; clone_size: -; v_call: TRBV4-1; j_call: TRBJ2-5; cdr3_nt: TGCGCCAGCAGCCCCCCGGCACTACAAGAGACCCAGTACTTC; cdr3_aa: CASSPPALQETQYF
d_call: -; clone_size: -; v_call: TRBV29-1; j_call: TRBJ1-1; cdr3_nt: TGCAGCGTTGAAGAACAGCTCGGGCAGTGGAACACTGAAGCTTTCTTT; cdr3_aa: CSVEEQLGQWNTEAFF
d_call: TRBD1; clone_size: -; v_call: TRBV28; j_call: TRBJ2-2; cdr3_nt: TGTGCCAGCAGTAGGACAGGTCCGAACACCGGGGAGCTGTTTTTT; cdr3_aa: CASSRTGPNTGELFF
d_call: TRBD2; clone_size: -; v_call: TRBV5-6; j_call: TRBJ2-7; cdr3_nt: TGTGCCAGCAGCCTCGGGGCGGGAGCTATTTCCTACGAGCAGTACTTC; cdr3_aa: CASSLGAGAISYEQYF
d_call: -; clone_size: few; v_call: TRBV2; j_call: TRBJ1-1; cdr3_nt: TGTGCCAGCAGTCGAACCCAGAACACTGAAGCTTTCTTT; cdr3_aa: CASSRTQNTEAFF
d_call: TRBD1; clone_size: -; v_call: TRBV9; j_call: TRBJ1-6; cdr3_nt: TGTGCCAGCAGCGTGGAGGTGTCCGGGACAGGGGATTCACCCCTCCACTTT; cdr3_aa: CASSVEVSGTGDSPLHF
d_call: -; clone_size: -; v_call: TRBV29-1; j_call: TRBJ2-1; cdr3_nt: TGCAGCGTTTCCACAGGGTACAATGAGCAGTTCTTC; cdr3_aa: CSVSTGYNEQFF
d_call: -; clone_size: -; v_call: TRBV9; j_call: TRBJ2-3; cdr3_nt: TGTGCCAGCAGCGTACAGGGCACAGATACGCAGTATTTT; cdr3_aa: CASSVQGTDTQYF
d_call: -; clone_size: many; v_call: TRBV2; j_call: TRBJ1-5; cdr3_nt: TGTGCCAGCGCCAAGGAAAGGGATCAGCCCCAGCATTTT; cdr3_aa: CASAKERDQPQHF
d_call: -; clone_size: -; v_call: TRBV21-1; j_call: TRBJ2-1; cdr3_nt: TGTGCCAGCAGCGGGGGTTGGCTAGAGGACAATGAGCAGTTCTTC; cdr3_aa: CASSGGWLEDNEQFF
d_call: -; clone_size: -; v_call: TRBV7-9; j_call: TRBJ1-1; cdr3_nt: TGTGCCAGCAGCTTGTCGGCGAACACTGAAGCTTTCTTT; cdr3_aa: CASSLSANTEAFF
d_call: -; clone_size: -; v_call: TRBV7-3; j_call: TRBJ2-3; cdr3_nt: TGTGCCAGCAGCTCCATTGGAGATACGCAGTATTTT; cdr3_aa: CASSSIGDTQYF
d_call: TRBD1; clone_size: -; v_call: TRBV19; j_call: TRBJ1-4; cdr3_nt: TGTGCCAGTTGGGACAGATCTAATGAAAAACTGTTTTTT; cdr3_aa: CASWDRSNEKLFF
d_call: -; clone_size: -; v_call: TRBV6-5; j_call: TRBJ2-7; cdr3_nt: TGTGCCAGCAGTTACCCTGGGACATCGGCCTACGAGCAGTACTTC; cdr3_aa: CASSYPGTSAYEQYF
d_call: TRBD2; clone_size: -; v_call: TRBV11-3; j_call: TRBJ2-7; cdr3_nt: TGTGCCAGCAGCTTAGGGGGGACTACCAGCTACGAGCAGTACTTC; cdr3_aa: CASSLGGTTSYEQYF
d_call: -; clone_size: -; v_call: TRBV5-4; j_call: TRBJ2-3; cdr3_nt: TGTGCCAGCAGCTTGGACAGGGTGGCTATAGGAGGTACGCAGTATTTT; cdr3_aa: CASSLDRVAIGGTQYF
d_call: -; clone_size: few; v_call: TRBV19; j_call: TRBJ2-5; cdr3_nt: TGTGCCAGTAGTAACGGGGGGACAGAAGAGACCCAGTACTTC; cdr3_aa: CASSNGGTEETQYF
d_call: -; clone_size: -; v_call: TRBV19; j_call: TRBJ2-1; cdr3_nt: TGTGCCAGTAGTATAGATAGTGGGGCAGGGATCAATGAGCAGTTCTTC; cdr3_aa: CASSIDSGAGINEQFF
d_call: TRBD2; clone_size: -; v_call: TRBV10-3; j_call: TRBJ2-3; cdr3_nt: TGTGCCATCGCGAGCGGGGGGGCCCCCACAGATACGCAGTATTTT; cdr3_aa: CAIASGGAPTDTQYF
d_call: -; clone_size: -; v_call: TRBV18; j_call: TRBJ1-1; cdr3_nt: TGTGCCAGCTCACCAATGGGTTGGACTGAAGCTTTCTTT; cdr3_aa: CASSPMGWTEAFF
d_call: -; clone_size: -; v_call: TRBV5-1; j_call: TRBJ2-3; cdr3_nt: TGCGCCAGCAGCTGGTTAGAAACAGATACGCAGTATTTT; cdr3_aa: CASSWLETDTQYF
d_call: -; clone_size: -; v_call: TRBV27; j_call: TRBJ2-7; cdr3_nt: TGTGCCAGCAGTTCCCGGTGGCAGGACCTTCCCTACGAGCAGTACTTC; cdr3_aa: CASSSRWQDLPYEQYF
d_call: -; clone_size: -; v_call: TRBV7-2; j_call: TRBJ2-5; cdr3_nt: TGTGCCAGCAGCTTAGATGGGGGGGAGACCCAGTACTTC; cdr3_aa: CASSLDGGETQYF
d_call: -; clone_size: few; v_call: TRBV6-6; j_call: TRBJ1-5; cdr3_nt: TGTGCCAGCAGTTACGGGAATCAGCCCCAGCATTTT; cdr3_aa: CASSYGNQPQHF
d_call: TRBD2; clone_size: -; v_call: TRBV15; j_call: TRBJ2-7; cdr3_nt: TGTGCCACCAGCAGAGATCTTCGCGGGGGAGGCGAGCAGTACTTC; cdr3_aa: CATSRDLRGGGEQYF
d_call: TRBD1; clone_size: few; v_call: TRBV5-1; j_call: TRBJ2-2; cdr3_nt: TGCGCCAGCAGCTTTACAGGGGGCACCGGGGAGCTGTTTTTT; cdr3_aa: CASSFTGGTGELFF
d_call: -; clone_size: -; v_call: TRBV18; j_call: TRBJ2-7; cdr3_nt: TGTGCCAGCTCACCACGGCCAGGCTCCTACGAGCAGTACTTC; cdr3_aa: CASSPRPGSYEQYF